The 15 T cell receptor beta chains listed next were all sequenced from one sample in a study of tissue T cells after allogeneic stem cell transplantation. Time point denoted: mouse harvest day 14 after allogeneic transplant. Each mouse received 10^7 T-cell-depleted marrow cells plus 10^6 splenic CD5+ T cells by tail vein. Produced via immunoSEQ multiplex PCR; TCRdb's table is partial and in-frame only. The sample records about 4,000 clones, more than 45% being singletons. Material: gut tissue. The source is a female BALB/c mouse given C57BL/6 T cells with graft-versus-host disease after an allogeneic hematopoietic cell transplant.

Note on this clone: The genes and germline here are from mouse. The read ends 1 residue before the CDR3 terminus; that terminus is restored from the germline J gene. The chain is built from TRBV23 and TRBJ2-5; whether TRBD1, the table's D call, matches the DNA was not checked. CDR3 length: 15 amino acids. CDR1 KGHTA and CDR2 FQNQQP come from the germline V gene. CDR3 loop: CSSSQSGTGKDTQYF. CDR3 DNA (partial): TGCTCCAGCAGTCAATCGGGGACAGGGAAAGACACCCAGTAC.

A word on this clone: The listed genes are named as in mouse. The CDR3 end is not reached by the read, which stops 1 residue before it; the germline J gene fills it in. The chain is built from TRBV3 and TRBJ1-3, with D perhaps TRBD1 (6 bases). V lost 5 bases and J lost 6, with 8 bases in between. The germline gives CDR1 SNHLY, CDR2 FYNGKV (reference sequence). This CDR3 contains 12 residues. The CDR3 here is CASSRDKNTLYF. The part of the CDR3 DNA that was read is TGTGCCAGCAGCCGGGACAAAAATACGCTCTAT.

Points on this clone: The listed genes are named as in mouse. Coverage ceases 1 residue before the CDR3 finishes, and the germline J gene fills in the end. The chain joins TRBV26 to TRBJ2-2; 11 nucleotides align to TRBD2. Germline trimming cut 8 bases from V and 2 bases from J; bases unmatched to any gene: 1. The germline V gene has CDR1 KGHPV and CDR2 FQNQEV (reference sequence). The CDR3 spans 14 residues. The sequenced CDR3 bases are TGTGCCAGCGGACTGGGGGGCAACACCGGGCAGCTCTAC. This translates into CASGLGGNTGQLY. The complete CDR3 sequence is CASGLGGNTGQLYF.

Remarks on this clone: The genes are named according to mouse. The read finishes 1 residue shy of the CDR3 end, and the germline J gene is used to complete it. This chain connects TRBV23 to TRBJ2-7. The CDR3 spans 15 residues. Germline V gene lookup returns CDR1 KGHTA and CDR2 FQNQQP. CDR3 in amino acids: CSSSQSMGRSYEQYF. The sequenced CDR3 bases are TGCTCCAGCAGTCAATCGATGGGGCGCTCCTATGAACAGTAC.

Details on this clone: Mouse germline and gene names are used. The read terminates 1 residue ahead of where the CDR3 ends, so the germline J gene completes it. The chain couples TRBV13-2 to TRBJ2-5, with TRBD2 matching over 13 bases. The CDR3 covers 16 residues. Germline lookup yields CDR1 NNHNN and CDR2 SYGAGS (reference sequence). Losses at the gene ends were 3 bases for V and 3 bases for J; bases not matched to a gene: 4. The CDR3 reads CASGVPGLGGQDTQYF. The DNA read from the CDR3 is TGTGCCAGCGGTGTTCCGGGACTGGGGGGGCAAGACACCCAGTAC.

Sample share makes this clone medium-sized. Gene names and germline match the mouse. Read sequence stops 1 residue before the CDR3 end, and the germline J gene provides the missing end. The rearrangement uses TRBV1 and TRBJ2-7, with 11 bases matching TRBD2. Germline values: CDR1 NSQYPW, CDR2 LRSPGD (reference sequence). The CDR3 extends over 17 amino acids. After removal of 3 bases from V and 3 bases from J, the junction contained 10 bases not matched to a gene. The CDR3 spells CTCSAQSSGTGGYEQYF. CDR3 DNA (partial): TGCACCTGCAGTGCCCAGTCGTCCGGGACTGGGGGCTATGAACAGTAC.

This clone was counted a few times. These gene names are mouse names. Sequencing ends 1 residue short of the CDR3 end; the germline J gene provides the rest. V gene TRBV2 combines with J gene TRBJ1-2; 7 positions agree with TRBD1. V shed 0 bases, J shed 0 bases, and the junction held 1 base outside the gene matches. Germline CDR1 LGHNA, CDR2 YSYQKL. The CDR3 is made up of 15 amino acids. The chain's CDR3 is CASSQEDRANSDYTF. The CDR3 DNA, read in part, is TGTGCCAGCAGCCAAGAAGACAGGGCAAACTCCGACTACACC.

Concerning this clone itself: Gene names are mouse gene names. With the read ending 1 residue before the CDR3 end, the germline J gene is used to fill in that end. The V gene is TRBV4, the J gene TRBJ2-5, with 9 bases matching TRBD2. Germline V gene lookup returns CDR1 LGHDT and CDR2 YNNKQL (reference sequence). CDR3 size: 15 residues. V lost 3 bases and J lost 2; bases outside the gene matches: 3. The DNA read from the CDR3 is TGTGCCAGCAGCTACACTGGGGGGACCCAAGACACCCAGTAC. Protein product: CASSYTGGTQDTQY. The whole CDR3 is CASSYTGGTQDTQYF.

Notes on this clone: Here the gene names and germline are mouse. The read gets to within 1 residue of the CDR3 end, and the germline J gene fills in the rest. The gene calls are TRBV5 and TRBJ2-2; 7 bases fit TRBD1. Germline values: CDR1 LGHNA, CDR2 YNLKQL (reference sequence). With 3 bases clipped from V and 2 bases from J, the junction kept 3 bases outside the gene matches. The CDR3 sequence is 15 residues long. This CDR3 is CASSQGQRNTGQLYF. The part of the CDR3 DNA that was read is TGTGCCAGCAGCCAGGGACAGCGGAACACCGGGCAGCTCTAC.

About this clone: Mouse gene names and germline throughout. The read halts 1 residue ahead of the CDR3 end, with the missing end drawn from the germline J gene. The chain joins TRBV4 to TRBJ2-2; 9 nucleotides align to TRBD2. Trimming cost V 4 bases and J 2 bases; bases outside gene matches: 2. Germline V gives CDR1 LGHDT, CDR2 YNNKQL (reference sequence). The CDR3 has 15 residues. The part of the CDR3 DNA that was read is TGTGCCAGCAGCTTCTGGGGGGGGAACACCGGGCAGCTCTAC. Translation: CASSFWGGNTGQLY. The complete CDR3 reads CASSFWGGNTGQLYF.

This clone occurred a few times. Gene names are mouse gene names. The sequenced fragment ends 1 residue before the CDR3 boundary, so the rest is inferred from the germline J gene. The V and J genes are TRBV26 and TRBJ1-2, with 8 nucleotides matching TRBD1. Trimming cost V 5 bases and J 1 base; bases outside gene matches: 3. The CDR3 has 14 amino acids. From germline, CDR1 is KGHPV and CDR2 FQNQEV (reference sequence). The CDR3 sequence: CASSRQGRNSDYTF. The CDR3 DNA, read in part, is TGTGCCAGCAGTAGACAGGGGAGAAACTCCGACTACACC.

Notes on this clone: Each gene name is a mouse one. The sequence runs out 1 residue before the end of the CDR3; the remainder is reconstructed from the germline J gene. The V gene is TRBV26, the J gene TRBJ1-1; TRBD1 matches at 8 bases. V gave up 3 bases and J gave up 6 bases; unmatched junction bases: 6. This CDR3 spans 14 amino acids. Germline CDR1 is KGHPV and CDR2 is FQNQEV (reference sequence). CDR3 in amino acids: CASSLVTGVAEVFF. The CDR3 bases that were read are TGTGCCAGCAGTCTAGTGACAGGGGTGGCAGAAGTCTTC. Based on the CDR3 plus reference TRBV26 and TRBJ1-1, the full variable domain is NSKVIQTPRYLVKGQGQKAKMRCIPEKGHPVVFWYQQNKNNEFKFLINFQNQEVLQQIDMTEKRFSAECPSNSPCSLEIQSSEAGDSALYLCASSLVTGVAEVFFGKGTRLTVV.

Notes on this clone: Mouse gene names apply. The read ends 1 residue early relative to the CDR3; the germline J gene fills the gap. This chain links TRBV16 with TRBJ2-7, with TRBD2 matching 9 bases. From germline, CDR1 is SGHSA and CDR2 FRNQAP. Losses at the gene ends were 5 bases for V and 0 bases for J; bases not matched to a gene: 2. This CDR3 contains 14 residues. The sequenced CDR3 bases are TGTGCAAGCAGCAAGGACTGGGGCTCCTATGAACAGTAC. This gives the protein CASSKDWGSYEQY. The full-length CDR3 reads as CASSKDWGSYEQYF.

As for this clone: An end of the junction differs from the germline gene, which may be a read error. The listed genes are named as in mouse. The read ends 1 residue before the CDR3 terminus; that terminus is restored from the germline J gene. The chain combines TRBV5 with TRBJ1-1; no definite D call. This CDR3 contains 13 residues. The germline V gene encodes CDR1 LGHNA and CDR2 YNLKQL (reference sequence). The chain's CDR3 is CASSQDWNAEVFF. CDR3 DNA, as far as it was read: TGTGCCAGCAGCCAAGACTGGAACGCAGAAGTCTTC.

This clone was detected only a few times. Mouse gene names and germline throughout. CDR3 region: CASSLWDRVASAETLYF. The covered CDR3 bases are TGTGCCAGCTCTCTGTGGGACAGGGTCGCTAGTGCAGAAACGCTGTAT. This chain uses TRBV12-2 with TRBJ2-3, with 9 nucleotides matching TRBD1. The CDR3 extends 1 residue past the end of the read, so its final part is completed from the germline J gene. Germline-derived CDR1 and CDR2 are SGHLS and HYDKME. Unmatched junction bases numbered 7, after V lost 1 base and J lost 0 bases. CDR3 size: 17 residues.